This T cell receptor (beta chain) was identified during a study of post-analysis software for immune sequencing data. About the research overall: Disease trajectories encompassed relapsing-remitting, secondary progressive and progressive-relapsing multiple sclerosis. Study results and caveats: Strong same-batch co-clustering of samples appeared with F measure clustering. Comparison with controls showed significantly lower normalized Chao1 diversity in multiple sclerosis patients. TRBV segments more frequent in patients than in controls numbered five and included TRBV5-6, TRBV5-1 and TRBV20-1.

Researchers reported that TCR beta cDNA libraries carried unique molecular identifiers. There were roughly 0.95 to 10 million T cells, and 480,000 or so cDNA molecules came from them. A single record per CDR3 protein comes from TCRdb applying MiXCR to the PCR reads. This sample carries about 400,000 distinct CDR3 sequences, roughly 36% of them seen once, and the ten largest clones take about an eighth. Germline assignment: CDR1 MDHEN and CDR2 SYDVKM. V shed 4 bases and J shed 7 bases, with 16 bases lying between them. The CDR3 totals 14 residues. To note about this clonotype: The antigen is undetermined.

The TCR was taken from a girl aged 5-17 years with multiple sclerosis. The V gene is TRBV28, the J gene TRBJ1-2; no clear D gene. Sequenced: blood. The CDR3 sequence is CASSYGGEHGGYTF. CDR3 coding DNA: TGTGCCAGCAGTTATGGTGGGGAACACGGTGGCTACACCTTC.